This TCR beta chain originates from a study of cytomegalovirus exposure and HLA in healthy donors. With respect to this clone: As yet, its antigen is unknown.

Study outcomes and limitations: In vitro experiments confirmed that a few CMV-associated chains were specific for CMV antigens. The study found most TCR sequences rare, yet found some public TCRs in many donors. According to a subsequent analysis, TCR clusters identified in the first cohort showed a tendency to co-occur across the 110 or so validation repertoires.

Clones were read by immunoSEQ multiplex PCR, and TCRdb kept only the in-frame ones, dropping some. The table lists some 240,000 clones, around 90% of them singletons. Trimming cost V 9 bases and J 7 bases; bases outside gene matches: 7. Looked up from germline, CDR1 is SNHLY and CDR2 is FYNNEI. The CDR3 length is 12 residues. This sequence was found in a young woman in good health and CMV-seropositive. The sample taken for sequencing was PBMCs. This chain links TRBV2 with TRBJ1-2; 8 nucleotides line up with TRBD1. The CDR3 DNA sequence: TGTGCCAGGACGGACAGGGTGGGTGGCTACACCTTC. Amino acid sequence: CARTDRVGGYTF.